This TCR beta chain was captured by sequencing in a study of breast tumors, draining lymph nodes, adjacent tissues. General observations from the study: Tumors had less TCR diversity than lymph nodes, more than nontumor tissue. Compared with basal-like, luminal-like tumors shared significantly more repertoire with nontumor tissue.

In this sample, this clonotype turned up many times. Antigen specificity is unknown. Using its own MiXCR run on the multiplex PCR reads, TCRdb lists one record per CDR3 protein. This sample has under 250,000 distinct CDR3 sequences, with roughly 32% found just once. Samples came from axillary lymph nodes draining the breast cancer. The CDR3 runs to 16 residues. J gave up 4 bases and V 1 base, and 3 bases lay outside the gene matches. Germline CDR1 is LGHNT and CDR2 is FRNRAP. The chain recombines TRBV12-5 with TRBJ2-6; 8 nucleotides agree with TRBD1. The material sequenced was axillary lymph node tissue. This clonotype originated in a female donor with breast cancer. Some clones in this sample may be carry-over from other donors' samples. The CDR3 nucleotides read TGTGCTAGTGGTTTGGGGACAGGGCGGGGGGCCAACGTCCTGACTTTC. Encoded protein: CASGLGTGRGANVLTF.